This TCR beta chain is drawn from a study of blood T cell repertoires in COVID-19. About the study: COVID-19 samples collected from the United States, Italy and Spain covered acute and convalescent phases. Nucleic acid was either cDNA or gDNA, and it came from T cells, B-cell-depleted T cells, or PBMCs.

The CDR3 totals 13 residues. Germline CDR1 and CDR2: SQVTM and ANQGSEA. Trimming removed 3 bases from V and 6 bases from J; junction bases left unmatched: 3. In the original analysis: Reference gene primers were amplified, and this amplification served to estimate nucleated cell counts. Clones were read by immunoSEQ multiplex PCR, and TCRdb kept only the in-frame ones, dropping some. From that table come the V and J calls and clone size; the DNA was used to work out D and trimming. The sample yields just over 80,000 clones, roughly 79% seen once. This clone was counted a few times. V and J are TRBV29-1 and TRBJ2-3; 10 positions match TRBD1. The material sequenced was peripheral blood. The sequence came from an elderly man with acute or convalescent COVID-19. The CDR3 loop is CSVETGGEDTQYF. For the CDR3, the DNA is TGCAGCGTTGAGACAGGGGGCGAGGATACGCAGTATTTT.